The next 23 T cell receptor beta chains were all read from a single sample in a study of blood T cell repertoires in COVID-19. TCRdb keeps only in-frame clones here, not all; method: immunoSEQ multiplex PCR. There are just over 300,000 clones in the sample; approximately 83% occur only once, and roughly 2% lies in the top ten. The sample consisted of PBMCs or T cells enriched from blood (not recorded which). The receptors derive from a man under 40 who had recovered from COVID-19.

The chain links TRBV6-5 to TRBJ2-3, with D perhaps matching TRBD1 (5 bases). Trimming shortened V by 5 bases and J by 1 base, and 10 bases separated the two germline ends. CDR1 and CDR2 (germline): MNHEY, SVGAGI. CDR3 size: 14 residues. The DNA of the CDR3 is TGTGCCAGCAGTACGAGCAGGGGCACAGATACGCAGTATTTT. Its protein product is CASSTSRGTDTQYF.

The chain combines TRBV30 with TRBJ1-2, with TRBD1 as a possible D gene (5 bases). V was clipped by 3 bases and J by 3 bases, with 8 bases between them. Germline V gene data show CDR1 as GTSNPN and CDR2 as SVGIG (reference sequence). The CDR3 has 12 amino acids. The CDR3 region has the DNA TGTGCCTGGAGCCAGGGTTACTATGGCTACACCTTC. Translated, it gives CAWSQGYYGYTF. The full variable domain, with the rest looked up from reference TRBV30 and TRBJ1-2, is SQTIHQWPATLVQPVGSPLSLECTVEGTSNPNLYWYRQAAGRGLQLLFYSVGIGQISSEVPQNLSASRPQDRQFILSSKKLLLSDSGFYLCAWSQGYYGYTFGSGTRLTVV.

The CDR3 here is CARNRDPGTNTGELFF. The CDR3 bases are TGTGCACGAAACCGGGATCCCGGGACGAACACCGGGGAGCTGTTTTTT. The chain carries TRBV30 and TRBJ2-2, with D perhaps matching TRBD2 (5 bases). CDR3 size: 16 residues. CDR1 is GTSNPN, CDR2 SVGIG, per germline (reference sequence). The variable domain in full, with the rest retrieved from reference TRBV30 and TRBJ2-2, is SQTIHQWPATLVQPVGSPLSLECTVEGTSNPNLYWYRQAAGRGLQLLFYSVGIGQISSEVPQNLSASRPQDRQFILSSKKLLLSDSGFYLCARNRDPGTNTGELFFGEGSRLTVL.

The V call is TRBV5-1, the J call TRBJ1-1; 8 bases fit TRBD1. Germline lookup yields CDR1 SGHRS and CDR2 YFSETQ. This CDR3 is built from 16 residues. V lost 0 bases, J lost 2 bases, and 6 bases stayed unmatched. CDR3 nucleotides: TGCGCCAGCAGCTTGGGGACAGGGTTACCTAACACTGAAGCTTTCTTT. It is translated as CASSLGTGLPNTEAFF.

The chain recombines TRBV30 with TRBJ1-1; TRBD1 matches at 8 bases. Germline CDR1 is GTSNPN and CDR2 is SVGIG (reference sequence). The trim removed 3 bases at V and 1 base at J, leaving 7 bases unmatched. This CDR3 contains 15 residues. The CDR3 DNA reads as TGTGCCTGGAGGGAGACAGGGGCCCGGAACACTGAAGCTTTCTTT. Translated: CAWRETGARNTEAFF.

The V and J genes are TRBV6-5 and TRBJ2-3; D uncertain. The CDR3 is 12 residues long. The V gene's germline CDR1 is MNHEY and CDR2 SVGAGI. Trimming left V 4 bases short and J 6 bases short, with 8 bases between. CDR3 residues: CASSSSYDTQYF. Here the CDR3 DNA reads TGTGCCAGCAGTTCCTCTTATGATACGCAGTATTTT.

The gene calls are TRBV15 and TRBJ2-7; possibly TRBD2 for D (5 bases). The germline V gene encodes CDR1 LNHNV and CDR2 YYDKDF (reference sequence). The CDR3 is 14 residues long. Trimming cost V 3 bases and J 2 bases, with 11 bases left between them. CDR3 DNA: TGTGCCACCAGCAGGGACTTATCCCCCTACGAGCAGTACTTC. Its protein product is CATSRDLSPYEQYF.

The chain has TRBV6-6 and TRBJ1-2, with 7 bases lining up with TRBD1. The V and J ends lost 5 bases and 4 bases, in that order; junction bases with no gene match: 10. CDR3 length equals 15 residues. Looked up from germline, CDR1 is MNHNY and CDR2 is SVGAGI (reference sequence). The CDR3 reads CASSPSLGTVYGYTF. CDR3 nucleotides: TGTGCCAGCAGTCCAAGCCTCGGGACAGTCTATGGCTACACCTTC.

The gene calls are TRBV30 and TRBJ1-1; D call uncertain. This CDR3 is built from 16 residues. Germline loops: CDR1 GTSNPN, CDR2 SVGIG (reference sequence). V was clipped by 3 bases and J by 4 bases, with 21 bases between them. For the CDR3, the DNA is TGTGCCTGGAGCCTACCAATCTTCGGGTCCTTCACTGAAGCTTTCTTT. Protein: CAWSLPIFGSFTEAFF.

This clone was seen a few times. The gene calls are TRBV3-1 (or the pseudogene TRBV3-2) and TRBJ1-2; TRBD1 agrees at 11 bases. This CDR3 region has 17 residues. Germline assignment: CDR1 LGHDT and CDR2 YNNKEL (reference sequence). J was trimmed by 2 bases and V by 3 bases; bases with no gene match: 8. The CDR3 is CASSQAFGTGGNYGYTF. The CDR3 region has the DNA TGTGCCAGCAGCCAGGCTTTCGGGACAGGGGGAAACTATGGCTACACCTTC.

Worth noting for this clone: Distinct nucleotide sequences in the sample also encode this CDR3. The chain carries TRBV7-2 and TRBJ1-1; tentatively, D is TRBD1 (6 bases). The CDR3 has 14 amino acids. Per germline, CDR1 SGHTA and CDR2 FQGNSA. Trimming removed 3 bases at V and 1 base at J, with 9 bases between. The CDR3 DNA is TGTGCCAGCAGCTTGAGGGGGAGGAACACTGAAGCTTTCTTT. Translating it yields CASSLRGRNTEAFF.

V usage is TRBV4-1 and J usage is TRBJ2-3; 12 positions match TRBD2. After removal of 0 bases from V and 5 bases from J, the junction contained 6 bases not matched to a gene. CDR1 MGHRA and CDR2 YSYEKL come from the germline V gene. The CDR3 runs 17 residues. The CDR3 sequence is CASSQEWLAGGQDTQYF. CDR3 DNA sequence: TGCGCCAGCAGCCAAGAATGGCTAGCGGGGGGGCAAGATACGCAGTATTTT.

The rearrangement links TRBV15 to TRBJ1-1; D is perhaps TRBD1 (5 bases). This CDR3 is 15 amino acids long. In germline, CDR1 is LNHNV, CDR2 YYDKDF (reference sequence). V was shortened by 0 bases and J by 3 bases, with 11 bases between the two germline ends. CDR3 DNA sequence: TGTGCCACCAGCAGAGATAGTGCAGGGCACACTGAAGCTTTCTTT. This gives the protein CATSRDSAGHTEAFF.

The rearrangement joins TRBV6-1 to TRBJ1-6, with D perhaps TRBD1 (6 bases). With 0 bases removed from V and 18 bases from J, the gap between germline ends came to 9 bases. This CDR3 comprises 11 residues. Germline loops: CDR1 MNHNS, CDR2 SASEGT. Here the CDR3 DNA reads TGTGCCAGCAGTGAAGCCCCGGACAGCCACTTT. This translates into CASSEAPDSHF.

This clone showed up just once. The chain links TRBV12-3 or TRBV12-4 to TRBJ1-1; D is unresolved. V lost 3 bases and J lost 4, with 9 bases in between. The CDR3 has 13 amino acids. In DNA, the CDR3 is TGTGCCAGCAGTTTGAGTCGGGGCACTGAAGCTTTCTTT. It is translated as CASSLSRGTEAFF.

The rearrangement links TRBV6-1 to TRBJ1-2; TRBD1 matches 7 bases. The trim removed 3 bases at V and 0 bases at J, leaving 7 bases unmatched. Germline V gives CDR1 MNHNS, CDR2 SASEGT. This CDR3 comprises 16 residues. The CDR3 nucleotides read TGTGCCAGCAGTGAGGGACAGTGGCAAACTAACTATGGCTACACCTTC. Translation: CASSEGQWQTNYGYTF.

The chain couples TRBV21-1 to TRBJ2-7; TRBD1 is the table's D call, not checked against the DNA. TRBV21-1 is a known pseudogene. The CDR3 totals 13 residues. The CDR3 sequence is CASSKAYRGKWYF. The CDR3 nucleotides are TGTGCCAGCAGCAAAGCTTACAGGGGAAAATGGTACTTC.

This chain uses TRBV29-1 with TRBJ2-5; 8 positions agree with TRBD1. CDR1 SQVTM and CDR2 ANQGSEA come from the germline V gene. This CDR3 contains 13 residues. J was trimmed by 11 bases and V by 8 bases; bases with no gene match: 16. The CDR3 reads CSILGQALSRQYF. The CDR3, as DNA: TGCAGCATCCTGGGACAGGCCCTTTCAAGACAGTACTTC.

V and J are TRBV7-9 and TRBJ1-1; 9 bases agree with TRBD1. Germline CDR1 is SEHNR and CDR2 is FQNEAQ (reference sequence). The ends lost 0 bases at V and 1 base at J; junction bases unmatched: 3. The length of the CDR3 is 16 residues. Here the CDR3 DNA reads TGTGCCAGCAGCTTAGCCGGGACAGGGAAGAACACTGAAGCTTTCTTT. Amino acids: CASSLAGTGKNTEAFF.

With respect to this clone: Additional DNA sequences in this sample encode the identical CDR3. The rearrangement uses TRBV7-3 and TRBJ2-5; no reliable D call. The germline gives CDR1 SGHTA, CDR2 FQGTGA. V lost 2 bases and J lost 5, with 9 bases in between. The CDR3 has 13 amino acids. In DNA form, the CDR3 reads TGTGCCAGCAGCTTAGGCGCCAGGGAGACCCAGTACTTC. This gives the protein CASSLGARETQYF.

V gene TRBV6-4 combines with J gene TRBJ2-2, with TRBD1 matching 9 bases. The CDR3 length is 16 residues. With 4 bases clipped from V and 5 bases from J, the junction kept 8 bases outside the gene matches. Germline lookup yields CDR1 MRHNA and CDR2 SNTAGT. For the CDR3, the DNA is TGTGCCAGCAGTGGATCACAGGGGGCGGTGACCGGGGAGCTGTTTTTT. It specifies CASSGSQGAVTGELFF.

The rearrangement links TRBV5-1 to TRBJ2-5, with D perhaps matching TRBD1 (7 bases). The CDR3 extends over 13 amino acids. Per the germline V gene, CDR1 is SGHRS and CDR2 is YFSETQ. The V end lost 7 bases, the J end lost 5 bases, and 15 bases lay between the germline ends. This CDR3 is CASAGQPGETQYF. The CDR3 nucleotides are TGCGCCAGCGCGGGACAGCCAGGGGAGACCCAGTACTTC.

The rearrangement links TRBV4-3 to TRBJ1-2; D may be TRBD1 (6 bases). CDR3 length: 14 residues. The ends were cut back, 5 bases at V and 4 bases at J, with 14 bases in the middle. Germline loops: CDR1 LGHNA, CDR2 YSLEER. In nucleotides, the CDR3 is TGCGCCAGCAGCATCCACAGGGAACCCTATGGCTACACCTTC. It yields the protein CASSIHREPYGYTF.